A single T cell receptor beta chain is shown here with its context. Its antigen is not yet known. No much larger clone exists at a distance of one base, and base qualities are not known. Library method: the immunoSEQ multiplex PCR assay. For the multiplex PCR, a mixture combining 60 forward primers for TCR Vbeta segments and 13 reverse primers for TCR Jbeta segments was used. Amplification of the CDR3 region of rearranged TCR beta genes was performed with a multiplex PCR assay on genomic DNA. On the Illumina HiSeq System, the amplified TCR beta libraries were sequenced as 87-base-pair reads. Per the source publication's procedure: Across the 640 or so repertoires, a later analysis counted 80 million or so unique TCR beta chains, some 11 million of which were shared by at least two donors. Raw reads were error-corrected and collapsed into unique sequences with a nearest-neighbor algorithm that merged closely related sequences to remove PCR and sequencing errors. CDR3 sequences were aligned to IMGT reference sequences to assign V, D and J gene segments. For a sequence to be retained, a match of at least six nucleotides to both a V gene segment and a J gene segment was required. A rearrangement counted as productive if the CDR3 had no stop codons and remained in frame with V and J, and every other rearrangement counted as non-productive. Following IMGT convention, CDR3 was defined as the stretch from the second conserved V-encoded cysteine up to the conserved J-encoded phenylalanine. The earlier analysis of fewer than 750 of the donors excluded sequences that lacked an unambiguous match to a single V gene segment. In an earlier analysis of 450 to 700 of the donors, V segments were called functional above 56.7% productive rearrangements and were called segregating when the between-donor standard deviation exceeded 5%. A statistical classification framework was developed to diagnose cytomegalovirus status using the catalog of TCR beta chain sequences. V and J gene assignment, in a later analysis, came from comparing TCR nucleotide sequences with IMGT/GENE-DB human TR gene sequences. A later analysis assigned CDR3 sequences and most-parsimonious VDJ recombination scenarios with the TCRdist pipeline. A later analysis defined each TCR beta chain by its CDR3 amino acid sequence plus V-gene family, and excluded reads lacking a unique V-gene family. As a way to deal with suspected cross-contamination and a sequencing artifact, a later analysis dropped 640 or so nucleotide sequences that were highly shared and had low generation probability. For each public chain, a later analysis derived a clonal expansion index from normalized ranks of inferred template counts within each repertoire. A later analysis computed generation probabilities with a VDJ recombination model fitted to out-of-frame rearrangements, and checked the results against IGoR. Hypergeometric tests were used in a later analysis to score TCR-TCR, TCR-HLA and TCR-CMV co-occurrence, with a repertoire-size bias correction applied to the TCR pairs. To estimate false discovery rates, a later analysis permuted the HLA or CMV assignments 20 times. In a later analysis, co-occurring TCRs were grouped using DBSCAN, with TCRdist sequence similarity added in when clustering inside HLA-allele-positive subsets. Repertoires with fewer than 30,000 or more than 120,000 public chains were left out of co-occurrence clustering, as were about 5 repertoires with anomalous nucleotide sharing. Drawn from immuneACCESS, this table holds only the in-frame rearrangements with V and J called that TCRdb kept. Clones are partly lost; checked studies trace under half to an unresolved V gene and leave the rest unexplained. V, J and clone size are taken as reported in that table, and D and trimming were inferred from the DNA itself. This sample is represented by roughly 150,000 clones; more than 60% of them were singletons. The ten biggest clones cover about 11% of the sample.

The entry originates in a study of cytomegalovirus exposure and HLA in healthy donors (TCRdb year 2017). Background on the whole study: An earlier analysis of some 550 of the donors reported more than 250 Gb of sequence data and more than 90 million unique TCR beta sequences from roughly 200 million T cells. About 320 gigabases of sequencing data and approximately 85 million unique TCR sequences were included in an early release covering roughly 700 HLA-typed donors. The genetic ancestry cluster associated with self-reported Caucasian donors included about 81% of the roughly 380 genotyped donors. The study aimed to test whether signatures of past pathogen exposure could be identified by cataloging public T cell receptors. The study profiled the T cell repertoires of 550 to 700 subjects by immunosequencing and related them to cytomegalovirus serostatus. Besides the first cohort of roughly 640 subjects, a separate validation cohort made up of roughly 120 different subjects was used. High-throughput TCR immunosequencing, statistical association of individual TCRs with disease status, and machine learning were combined to predict cytomegalovirus infection status. To study patterns of TCR occurrence, a later analysis re-analyzed previously published TCR beta repertoires from 700 or so donors and added high-resolution HLA genotyping. Rather than drawing on any new phenotypic data, the later analysis identified candidate immune exposures from TCR beta sequences and the way those sequences occurred across donors. To decide whether each TCR beta V gene segment behaved as functional or pseudogenic, an earlier analysis of some 600 of the donors relied on high-throughput TCR beta sequencing. Donor age, sex, ethnicity and CMV serostatus were compiled alongside the repertoire data. A later genetic analysis took genome-wide SNP genotypes for about 65% of the 666 donors and used that subset as a discovery cohort. Every discovery cohort repertoire had been produced on one sequencing platform. HLA typing covered class I and class II loci at four-digit resolution. Typing coverage varied by locus: roughly 629-640 donors for A, B, C, DRB1 and DQB1; more than 500 for DQA1; 600 to 610 for DPA1; approximately 450 for DPB1. Several DR-DQ haplotypes were treated as single units for association and clustering because of strong linkage in the cohort. Among 398 genotyped donors of the cohort, an average of about 240,000 unique TCR beta nucleotide sequences were sequenced per donor, around 20% of them non-productive.

What the study reported, not specific to this receptor: The authors suggested that the approach could potentially be extended to other disease states and immunological phenotypes. Only TCR beta chains were sequenced in this cohort, and the absence of alpha or paired-chain data limited detectable features. A later analysis associated approximately 17,000 TCR beta sequences with specific HLA alleles at a false discovery rate of 0.05. In an earlier analysis of over 550 of the donors, most TCR beta V segments were observed in productive rearrangements about 90% or about 30% of the time, broadly matching IMGT annotations. A later analysis found that most CMV-associated TCR beta chains appeared HLA-restricted, with HLA associations seemingly driven largely by CMV exposure. A group of highly shared sequence variants was considered likely to be a technical artifact of the sequencing pipeline. Compared with equally common non-associated chains, HLA-associated TCR beta chains in a later analysis were more clonally expanded and had lower generation probabilities. A later analysis found that TCR association rates varied across HLA loci, with DRB1 alleles showing the most associated TCRs and HLA-C alleles the fewest. Compared with the approximately 700-donor mean, donors in an Asian-associated ancestry cluster had fewer N-insertions in productive TCRs, according to a later genetic analysis. Linkage disequilibrium might explain the correlated functional status among segregating V segments, but an unknown experimental factor could not be excluded. An association between a missense DCLRE1C variant and V-gene and J-gene trimming of TCR beta chains was found in a later genetic analysis and replicated in an independent cohort. While some public TCRs were present in many individuals, most TCR sequences turned up only very rarely across donors. A few of the identified cytomegalovirus-associated TCR beta chains were confirmed in vitro to be specific for cytomegalovirus antigens. The study listed 164 TCR beta chains as associated with cytomegalovirus. Cytomegalovirus status was reported to be diagnosed by the classifier with high specificity and sensitivity in both the original and validation cohorts. A further reported finding was that TCR beta sequences accurately predicted the HLA-A and HLA-B alleles for most subjects in the first cohort. Because HLA typing was unavailable for some donors at each locus, only the typed subset was used in association tests. Because counts were too low, roughly 17 rarely observed V segments, including chromosome 9 orphons, were left out of the earlier analysis of about 620 of the donors. In a later analysis, several top co-occurrence clusters were reported to appear linked to parvovirus B19, influenza, CMV and Epstein-Barr virus. The 87-base-pair reads could not distinguish some IMGT-functional V segments, including TRBV6-2 and TRBV6-3, so those segments were excluded. Roughly uniform sequencing depth across donors was assumed in presence/absence analyses, although this assumption may not hold. CMV serostatus was the only immune exposure information available for the cohort. Strong co-occurrence of HLA alleles, especially DR and DQ, made assigning TCR associations to individual alleles difficult.

The cohort consisted of hundreds of healthy bone marrow donors. All cohort members were sampled while nominally healthy, although unrecorded immune exposures were likely present. The donor was CMV seropositive and belonged to the group of 250 to 300 seropositive cohort members. Every donor gave a peripheral blood sample, and the peripheral blood mononuclear cells from that sample were used for TCR beta sequencing. Genomic DNA was extracted from the blood cell samples with the Qiagen DNeasy Blood Extraction Kit. The CDR3, from cysteine to phenylalanine, totals 17 residues. Only the CDR3 portion is preserved as DNA: 51 bases, with reading frame beginning at the first base. Based on the germline V gene (reference sequence), the CDR1 and CDR2 sequences are GTSNPN and SVGIG. V has 1 base trimmed and J has 1 base trimmed; junction bases matching no gene number 10.

Sequenced sample: PBMCs. The receptor was derived from a young man in good health and CMV-seropositive. The chain couples TRBV30 to TRBJ2-5; 9 junctional bases match TRBD2. The DNA sequence is as follows: TGTGCCTGGAGTGGGGGAGTAGCGGGAGATATCCAAGAGACCCAGTACTTC. Translated, it gives CAWSGGVAGDIQETQYF. With the rest looked up from the reference TRBV30 and TRBJ2-5 genes rather than sequenced, the full variable domain is SQTIHQWPATLVQPVGSPLSLECTVEGTSNPNLYWYRQAAGRGLQLLFYSVGIGQISSEVPQNLSASRPQDRQFILSSKKLLLSDSGFYLCAWSGGVAGDIQETQYFGPGTRLLVL.